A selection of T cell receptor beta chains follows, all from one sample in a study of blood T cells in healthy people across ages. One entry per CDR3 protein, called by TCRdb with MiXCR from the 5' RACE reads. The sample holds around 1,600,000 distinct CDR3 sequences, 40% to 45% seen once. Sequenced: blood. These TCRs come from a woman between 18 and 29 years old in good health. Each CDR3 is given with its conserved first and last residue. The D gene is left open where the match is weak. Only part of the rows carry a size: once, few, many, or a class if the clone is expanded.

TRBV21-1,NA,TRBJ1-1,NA,CASSPATRVSAEAFF,TGTGCCAGCAGCCCTGCCACCAGGGTTTCGGCTGAAGCTTTCTTT
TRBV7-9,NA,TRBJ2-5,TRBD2,CASSSQNSGSYGQYF,TGTGCCAGCAGCTCACAGAATAGCGGGAGCTACGGGCAGTACTTC
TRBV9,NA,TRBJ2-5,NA,CASSVDGLEKSSYNEQYF,TGTGCCAGCAGCGTAGACGGGTTGGAGAAATCTTCCTACAATGAGCAGTACTTC
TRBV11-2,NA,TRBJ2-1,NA,CASSFGQPTNEQFF,TGTGCCAGCAGCTTCGGGCAGCCGACCAATGAGCAGTTCTTC
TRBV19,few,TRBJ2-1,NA,CASRTTLPSYNEQFF,TGTGCCAGTAGAACTACACTACCCTCCTACAATGAGCAGTTCTTC
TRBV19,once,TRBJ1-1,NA,CASSIGGPDTEAFF,TGTGCAAGTAGTATCGGGGGGCCGGACACTGAAGCTTTCTTT
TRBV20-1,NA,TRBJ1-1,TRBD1,CSARETGLGRVNTEAFF,TGCAGTGCTAGGGAGACAGGGTTGGGTAGGGTGAACACTGAAGCTTTCTTT
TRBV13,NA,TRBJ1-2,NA,CASSLNSDLANYGYTF,TGTGCCAGCAGCTTAAATTCGGACCTAGCTAACTATGGCTATACCTTC
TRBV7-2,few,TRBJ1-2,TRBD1,CASSSSKTGGTNYGYTF,TGTGCCAGCAGCTCCAGCAAAACAGGGGGAACTAACTATGGCTACACCTTC
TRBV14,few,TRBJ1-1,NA,CASSQEGWTEAFF,TGTGCCAGCAGCCAAGAGGGGTGGACTGAAGCTTTCTTT
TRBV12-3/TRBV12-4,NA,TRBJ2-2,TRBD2,CASRPERDKNTGELFF,TGTGCCAGCAGGCCAGAGCGGGATAAGAACACCGGGGAGCTGTTTTTT